This TCR beta chain stems from a study of T cell clonality in common variable immunodeficiency. Sequencing used immunoSEQ multiplex PCR; TCRdb keeps in-frame clones, though not all of them. This set yields around 42,000 clones and no singletons; the top ten hold 2.8%. This clone was seen at least ten times. The read terminates 3 residues ahead of where the CDR3 ends, so the germline J gene completes it. CDR3 length: 13 amino acids. Germline V CDR1 and CDR2: WSHSY, SAAADI. Deletions cut 7 bases from V and 2 bases from J, with 11 bases between. The sample taken for sequencing was peripheral blood mononuclear cells. The chain has TRBV10-2 and TRBJ1-1, with D hard to call. This TCR was recovered from a person between 18 and 75 years old in good health. The CDR3 is CASNRQVNTEAFF. CDR3 DNA, as far as it was read: TGCGCCAGCAACCGGCAGGTAAACACTGAA.